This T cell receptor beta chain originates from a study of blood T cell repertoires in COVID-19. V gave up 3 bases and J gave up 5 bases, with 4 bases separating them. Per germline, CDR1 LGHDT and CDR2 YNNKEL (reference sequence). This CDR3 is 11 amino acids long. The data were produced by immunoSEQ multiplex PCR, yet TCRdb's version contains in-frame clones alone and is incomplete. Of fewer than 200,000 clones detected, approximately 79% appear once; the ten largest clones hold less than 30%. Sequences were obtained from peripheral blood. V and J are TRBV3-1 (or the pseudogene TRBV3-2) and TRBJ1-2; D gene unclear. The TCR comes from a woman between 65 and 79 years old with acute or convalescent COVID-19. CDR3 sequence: CASSHTYGYTF. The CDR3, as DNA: TGTGCCAGCAGCCACACTTATGGCTACACCTTC.